Reported below is one T cell receptor beta chain. Its antigen remains unknown. This sample was taken from a study of OX40 agonist ivuxolimab in advanced cancers. At the level of the study: Given to patients was ivuxolimab, an agonistic anti-OX40 (CD134) antibody. Study-wide findings and caveats: Normalized T-cell clonal expansion was also low in a subset of nonresponders.

Repertoires were generated with immunoSEQ multiplex PCR, while TCRdb's copy carries only in-frame clones and drops some. The sample carries tens of thousands of clones, approximately 83% recorded once. V gave up 4 bases and J gave up 8 bases, with 14 bases separating them. The CDR3 is 13 residues long. CDR1 and CDR2 from the germline V gene are MNHEY and SVGAGI. The chain couples TRBV6-5 to TRBJ1-2; D not certain. The source is an adult with an advanced solid tumor such as melanoma, head and neck, liver or kidney cancer. The starting material was CD4+ or CD8+ T cells sorted from blood, obtained in a trial of the OX40 agonist ivuxolimab. Written as DNA, the CDR3 is TGTGCCAGCAGTTTAGGGCCCATTTGGGGCTACACCTTC. It specifies CASSLGPIWGYTF.